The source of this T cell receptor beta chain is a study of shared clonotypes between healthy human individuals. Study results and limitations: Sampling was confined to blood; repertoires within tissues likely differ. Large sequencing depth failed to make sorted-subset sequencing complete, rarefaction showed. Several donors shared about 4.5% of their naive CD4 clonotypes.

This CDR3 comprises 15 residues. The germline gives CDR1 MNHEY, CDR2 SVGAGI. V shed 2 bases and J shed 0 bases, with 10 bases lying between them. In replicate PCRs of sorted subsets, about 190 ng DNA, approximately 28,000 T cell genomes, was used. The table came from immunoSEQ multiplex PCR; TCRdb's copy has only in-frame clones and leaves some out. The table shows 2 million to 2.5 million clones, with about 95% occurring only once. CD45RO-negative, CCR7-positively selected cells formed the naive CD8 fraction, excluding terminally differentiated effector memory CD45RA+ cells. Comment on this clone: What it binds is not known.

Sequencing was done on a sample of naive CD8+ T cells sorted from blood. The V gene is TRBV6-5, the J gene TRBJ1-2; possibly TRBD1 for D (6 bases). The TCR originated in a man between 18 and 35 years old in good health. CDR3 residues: CASSYGGAANYGYTF. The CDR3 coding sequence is TGTGCCAGCAGTTACGGGGGGGCGGCTAACTATGGCTACACCTTC.